Listed below are T cell receptor beta chains from one sample, sequenced in a study of blood T cell repertoires in COVID-19. Clones were read by immunoSEQ multiplex PCR, and TCRdb kept only the in-frame ones, dropping some. The sample has 70,000 to 95,000 clones; around four fifths are singletons. The specimen was peripheral blood. These receptors came from a woman aged 70 to 79 with active or convalescent COVID-19. Both conserved end residues are part of each CDR3. D genes are given only for firm matches. Clone size is given for some rows only: seen once, a few or many times, or a class if the clone is expanded.

. | TRBJ1-1 | . | TRBV28 | TGTGCCAGCAGTCCTAACGGGAACACTGAAGCTTTCTTT | CASSPNGNTEAFF
. | TRBJ1-6 | . | TRBV2 | TGTGCCAGCAGCGAAGGGGGAGGGAATTCACCCCTCCACTTT | CASSEGGGNSPLHF
. | TRBJ1-1 | . | TRBV7-9 | TGTGCCAGCAGACCCCGAGACAGACTGAACACTGAAGCTTTCTTT | CASRPRDRLNTEAFF
TRBD1 | TRBJ1-5 | . | TRBV12-3/TRBV12-4 | TGTGCGAGCAGGGGACAGGGGGATCAGCCCCAGCATTTT | CASRGQGDQPQHF
. | TRBJ1-4 | . | TRBV15 | TGTGCCACCAGCAGAGGGGGGTCAGGGACTAAGGAAAAACTGTTTTTT | CATSRGGSGTKEKLFF
. | TRBJ1-5 | . | TRBV7-2 | TGTGCCAGCACCGCACGGGGGAATAGCAATCAGCCCCAGCATTTT | CASTARGNSNQPQHF
. | TRBJ2-1 | . | TRBV29-1 | TGCAGCGCGGATCAGGGGTTGGGCAATGAGCAGTTCTTC | CSADQGLGNEQFF
TRBD1 | TRBJ1-2 | . | TRBV9 | TGTGCCAGCAGCGGACTTGACAGGGGATGGTATGGCTACACCTTC | CASSGLDRGWYGYTF
TRBD1 | TRBJ2-7 | once | TRBV24-1 | TGTGCCACCAGTGACCAGTCCCGGGACAGGGGTGGGTACTTC | CATSDQSRDRGGYF
. | TRBJ1-1 | few | TRBV27 | TGTGCCAGCAGTGCCAGGGGCCTACTGCCCCTTGAAGCTTTCTTT | CASSARGLLPLEAFF
. | TRBJ1-2 | . | TRBV5-1 | TGCGCCAGCCGTCAAGGCGGGGCTAGTGGCTACACCTTC | CASRQGGASGYTF
. | TRBJ1-3 | . | TRBV6-5 | TGTGCCAGCACCCCGGACGGGATAAACACCATATATTTT | CASTPDGINTIYF
. | TRBJ2-3 | . | TRBV9 | TGTGCCAGCAGCCCGCGGGGCGACACAGATACGCAGTATTTT | CASSPRGDTDTQYF
TRBD1 | TRBJ1-3 | . | TRBV28 | TGTGCCAGCAGTTTATACGGGGACAGGGGGTCTGGAAACACCATATATTTT | CASSLYGDRGSGNTIYF
. | TRBJ2-5 | . | TRBV7-6 | TGTGCCAGCAGCCCTAGCCTCCAGGGGCTACAAGAGACCCAGTACTTC | CASSPSLQGLQETQYF
TRBD2 | TRBJ2-3 | . | TRBV28 | TGTGCCAGCAGCTCATCTAGCGGGTTGACAGATACGCAGTATTTT | CASSSSSGLTDTQYF
. | TRBJ1-1 | . | TRBV21-1 | TGTGCCAGCAGCAACGTGCAGGCAGCCGTTCTCTTT | CASSNVQAAVLF
. | TRBJ1-1 | . | TRBV5-8 | TGTGCCAGCAGCCCCGAGTGGGGGCTCCTGACTGAAGCTTTCTTT | CASSPEWGLLTEAFF
TRBD1 | TRBJ1-3 | . | TRBV18 | TGTGCCAGCTCACCATTGGGGACAGGGGCTGGAAACACCATATATTTT | CASSPLGTGAGNTIYF
. | TRBJ2-2 | . | TRBV5-5 | TGTGCCAGCAGCTTGGTTCCAGGGTGGGGGAACACCGGGGAGCTGTTTTTT | CASSLVPGWGNTGELFF
TRBD2 | TRBJ2-7 | . | TRBV4-2 | TGTGCCAGCAGCCAAGCTGCCCTAGCGGGGGAGCACTACGAGCAGTACTTC | CASSQAALAGEHYEQYF
TRBD2 | TRBJ2-5 | . | TRBV2 | TGTGCCAGCAACCTAGCGGGGAGGACCCAGTACTTC | CASNLAGRTQYF
. | TRBJ2-2 | . | TRBV2 | TGTGCCAGCAGGGCAGGGGTAGCAGTCGGGGAGCTGTTTTTT | CASRAGVAVGELFF
. | TRBJ1-4 | . | TRBV4-3 | TGCGCCAGCAGCCAAGATGTCGTGTCACCCGGGCGGGATGAAAAACTGTTTTTT | CASSQDVVSPGRDEKLFF
. | TRBJ1-4 | . | TRBV11-3 | TGTGCCACCGAGGCTCACACGGATGAAAAACTGTTTTTT | CATEAHTDEKLFF
. | TRBJ2-5 | . | TRBV5-4 | TGTGCCCTCGGGCAGGGTGGAGAGACCCAGTACTTC | CALGQGGETQYF
TRBD1 | TRBJ1-1 | . | TRBV19 | TGTGCCAGTAGTAGGGCGGACAGGGGAGACACTGAAGCTTTCTTT | CASSRADRGDTEAFF
. | TRBJ1-2 | few | TRBV24-1 | TGTGCCACCAGTGACCCTGGGCTCCGGGGCTACACCTTC | CATSDPGLRGYTF
. | TRBJ2-3 | . | TRBV5-1 | TGCGCCAGCAGCTTGTTAGCAGGGGAGAGCACAGATACGCAGTATTTT | CASSLLAGESTDTQYF
. | TRBJ2-7 | once | TRBV10-2 | TGCGCCAGCAGTGAAGCGGCGGGCGCCTACGAGCAGTACTTC | CASSEAAGAYEQYF
TRBD2 | TRBJ2-4 | . | TRBV5-1 | TGCGCCAGCAGCTTTACTAGCGGGGGTGGGAACATTCAGTACTTC | CASSFTSGGGNIQYF
. | TRBJ1-1 | . | TRBV3-1/TRBV3-2 | TGTGCCAGCAGCCGAGATAGCGTGAGCACTGAAGCTTTCTTT | CASSRDSVSTEAFF
. | TRBJ1-6 | once | TRBV7-9 | TGTGCCAGCAGCTTTGACGGGGATTCACCCCTCCACTTT | CASSFDGDSPLHF
TRBD2 | TRBJ2-7 | . | TRBV4-2 | TGTGCCAGCAGCCAGTTATGGGGGGGAGAGCAGTACTTC | CASSQLWGGEQYF
TRBD1 | TRBJ1-3 | . | TRBV4-3 | TGCGCCAGCAGCCAAGTAGGGGACAGTGGAAACACCATATATTTT | CASSQVGDSGNTIYF
TRBD1 | TRBJ2-1 | . | TRBV19 | TGTGCCAGTGCGTCCGGGACAGCCTACAATGAGCAGTTCTTC | CASASGTAYNEQFF
TRBD2 | TRBJ2-7 | . | TRBV7-2 | TGTGCCAGCAGCTTAGGCGGGGGCTACGAGCAGTACTTC | CASSLGGGYEQYF
. | TRBJ2-1 | . | TRBV7-2 | TGTGCCAGCAGGCCCGGGGAATACAATGAGCAGTTCTTC | CASRPGEYNEQFF
TRBD2 | TRBJ2-2 | . | TRBV7-2 | TGTGCCAGCACCCAACCTAGCGGGGGGCGGAACACCGGGGAGCTGTTTTTT | CASTQPSGGRNTGELFF
. | TRBJ2-5 | . | TRBV10-2 | TGCGCCAGCAGTGAGTCGAGCAGAGGGGAGACCCAGTACTTC | CASSESSRGETQYF
. | TRBJ2-4 | . | TRBV7-2 | TGTGCCAGCAGATACCCGGGGTCGGGAAACATTCAGTACTTC | CASRYPGSGNIQYF
. | TRBJ2-7 | . | TRBV6-5 | TGTGCCAGCAGTTACTCCTTACCGGGCGAGCAGTACTTC | CASSYSLPGEQYF
TRBD2 | TRBJ2-7 | . | TRBV4-1 | TGCGCCAGCAGCCAAGATCTCGGACTAGCGGGGCCCGGGCAGTACTTC | CASSQDLGLAGPGQYF
. | TRBJ2-7 | . | TRBV5-4 | TGTGCCAGCAGCTTGGGTAGAAGCATCTCCTACGAGCAGTACTTC | CASSLGRSISYEQYF
TRBD1 | TRBJ2-3 | . | TRBV7-7 | TGTGCTAGCAGCCCTAGACAGGGTGGGGATACGCAGTATTTT | CASSPRQGGDTQYF
. | TRBJ1-1 | . | TRBV5-4 | TGTGCCAGCAGCTCCCCCGCCAGGGGGAACACTGAAGCTTTCTTT | CASSSPARGNTEAFF
TRBD2 | TRBJ2-3 | . | TRBV23-1 | TGCGCCAGCAGTCCCTTTCCCGCCCCTAGCGGGGGAGATCAAAGCACAGATACGCAGTATTTT | CASSPFPAPSGGDQSTDTQYF
. | TRBJ1-1 | . | TRBV5-4 | TGTGCCAGCAGCCAGGGCCTTTTCATGAACACTGAAGCTTTCTTT | CASSQGLFMNTEAFF
TRBD2 | TRBJ2-3 | . | TRBV19 | TGTGCCAGTCGGGGGGTGACCGGCAGGACTGAGGATACGCAGTATTTT | CASRGVTGRTEDTQYF
TRBD1 | TRBJ1-1 | . | TRBV5-1 | TGCGCCAGCAGCTTCGGGAACAGGGGGTGGAACACTGAAGCTTTCTTT | CASSFGNRGWNTEAFF
TRBD1 | TRBJ2-5 | . | TRBV5-1 | TGCGCCAGCAGCTTGGTACCTACCGGGACAGGGGGGGAGACCCAGTACTTC | CASSLVPTGTGGETQYF
. | TRBJ2-5 | . | TRBV2 | TGTGCCAGCACCCCTGGGGGGTCCCAGTACTTC | CASTPGGSQYF
TRBD1 | TRBJ1-2 | . | TRBV4-1 | TGCGCCAGCAGCCAACACCCGCAGGGGGATGGCTACACCTTC | CASSQHPQGDGYTF
. | TRBJ2-2 | few | TRBV7-9 | TGTGCCAGCAGCCTCTCGCCCGGGTACGCCGGGGAGCTGTTTTTT | CASSLSPGYAGELFF
TRBD1 | TRBJ2-7 | . | TRBV5-4 | TGTGCCAGCAGCTCGGGGGGACAGGGCAACGAGCAGTACTTC | CASSSGGQGNEQYF